This T cell receptor (beta chain) originates from a study of shared clonotypes between healthy human individuals. In the study overall: Donors were two women and a few men aged 18 to 49.

For each subset, genomic DNA was distributed in equal portions over several immunoSEQ plates. The repertoire was sequenced with immunoSEQ multiplex PCR; TCRdb's copy has only in-frame clones and lacks some. Of fewer than 3 million clones listed, just under 95% are singletons. The donors were all Caucasian adults (living in Nashville, Tennessee). Looked up from germline, CDR1 is ENHRY and CDR2 is SYGVKD. This CDR3 spans 16 amino acids. V shed 4 bases, J shed 3 bases, and the junction held 5 bases outside the gene matches. For this clone: Other nucleotide sequences from this sample produce the same CDR3.

The genes are TRBV10-3 and TRBJ2-7; 14 bases map to TRBD2. Sequenced: naive CD4+ T cells from PBMCs. Subset meaning: CD45RA+ positively selected. The sequence was obtained from a man between 18 and 29 years old in good health. Some clones in this sample may be carry-over from other donors' samples. CDR3 residues: CAISGGLAGVGYEQYF. The CDR3 DNA reads as TGTGCCATCAGTGGGGGACTAGCGGGAGTGGGCTACGAGCAGTACTTC.